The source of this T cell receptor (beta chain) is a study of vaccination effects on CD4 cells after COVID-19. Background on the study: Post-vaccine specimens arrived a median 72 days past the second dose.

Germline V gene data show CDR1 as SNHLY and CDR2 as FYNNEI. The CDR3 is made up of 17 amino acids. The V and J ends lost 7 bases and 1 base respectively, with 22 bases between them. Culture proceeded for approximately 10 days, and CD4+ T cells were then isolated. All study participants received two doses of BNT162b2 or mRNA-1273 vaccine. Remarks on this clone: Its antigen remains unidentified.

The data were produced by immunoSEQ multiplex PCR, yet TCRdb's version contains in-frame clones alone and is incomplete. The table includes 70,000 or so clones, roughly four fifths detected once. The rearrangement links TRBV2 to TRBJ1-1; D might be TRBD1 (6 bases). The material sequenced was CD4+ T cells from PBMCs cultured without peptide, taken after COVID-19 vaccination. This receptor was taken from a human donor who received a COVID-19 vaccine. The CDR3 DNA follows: TGTGCCAGCACCCTACAGCGTGGGGGCGCTTCGAACACTGAAGCTTTCTTT. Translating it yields CASTLQRGGASNTEAFF.